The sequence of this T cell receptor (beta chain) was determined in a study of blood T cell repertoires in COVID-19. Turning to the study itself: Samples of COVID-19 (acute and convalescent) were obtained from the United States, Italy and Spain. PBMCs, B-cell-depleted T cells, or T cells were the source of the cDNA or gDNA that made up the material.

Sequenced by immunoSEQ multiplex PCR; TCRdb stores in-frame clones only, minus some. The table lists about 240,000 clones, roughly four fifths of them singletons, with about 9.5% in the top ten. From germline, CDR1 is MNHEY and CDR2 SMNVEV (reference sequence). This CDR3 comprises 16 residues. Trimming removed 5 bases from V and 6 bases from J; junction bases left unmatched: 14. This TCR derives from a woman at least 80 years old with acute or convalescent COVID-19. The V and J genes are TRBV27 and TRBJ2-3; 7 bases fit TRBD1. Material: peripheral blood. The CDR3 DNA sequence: TGTGCCAGCAGTCGCCAAACAGGGGCCTCGACCGATACGCAGTATTTT. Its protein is CASSRQTGASTDTQYF.